Below, 7 T cell receptor beta chains from the same sample are listed, as sequenced in a study of blood T cell repertoires in COVID-19. TCRdb's table, derived via immunoSEQ multiplex PCR, lists solely in-frame clones and lacks some. The table lists roughly 390,000 clones, 85% of them singletons. The sample was peripheral blood. Every receptor here comes from a woman aged 18-35 years with acute or convalescent COVID-19.

The chain recombines TRBV27 with TRBJ2-3, with 14 bases identical to TRBD2. This CDR3 has 16 amino acids. Germline CDR1 MNHEY, CDR2 SMNVEV (reference sequence). The V and J ends lost 3 bases and 6 bases, in that order; junction bases with no gene match: 5. The CDR3 sequence: CASSLGLAGALDTQYF. In DNA, the CDR3 is TGTGCCAGCAGTTTGGGACTAGCGGGGGCGCTGGATACGCAGTATTTT.

The chain recombines TRBV19 with TRBJ1-1; 9 positions agree with TRBD1. Germline CDR1 LNHDA, CDR2 SQIVND (reference sequence). V lost 4 bases to trimming and J lost 0 bases; unmatched junction nucleotides: 6. This CDR3 is built from 16 residues. The CDR3 region has the DNA TGTGCCAGTAGTACTGAACAGGGGGCATTGAACACTGAAGCTTTCTTT. It translates to CASSTEQGALNTEAFF.

The CDR3 sequence is CATQKGGGATDTQYF. The CDR3 bases are TGTGCCACCCAAAAGGGCGGGGGGGCCACAGATACGCAGTATTTT. The chain has TRBV18 and TRBJ2-3; TRBD2 agrees at 9 bases. The germline V gene has CDR1 KGHSH and CDR2 LQKENI. J was trimmed by 2 bases and V by 10 bases; bases with no gene match: 10. The CDR3 length is 15 residues.

The chain is built from TRBV12-5 and TRBJ1-5; TRBD1 matches at 9 bases. CDR1 and CDR2 (germline): LGHNT, FRNRAP. Trimming cost V 1 base and J 7 bases; bases outside gene matches: 8. The CDR3 extends over 16 amino acids. CDR3 DNA sequence: TGTGCTAGTGGTTTGGACAGGGGGCGCTTAATGCAGCCCCAGCATTTT. Protein sequence: CASGLDRGRLMQPQHF.

The chain recombines TRBV6-5 with TRBJ1-5, with 8 bases aligning to TRBD1. Per germline, CDR1 MNHEY and CDR2 SVGAGI. This CDR3 has 15 amino acids. V was clipped by 6 bases and J by 3 bases; unmatched bases: 7. CDR3 nucleotides: TGTGCCAGCAGGCCGACAGGGGTAGACAATCAGCCCCAGCATTTT. Its protein is CASRPTGVDNQPQHF.

This clone occurred a few times. The chain links TRBV10-2 to TRBJ2-7; TRBD1 is a possible D gene (5 bases). V shed 7 bases and J shed 7 bases, with 17 bases lying between them. The CDR3 has 13 amino acids. The germline gives CDR1 WSHSY, CDR2 SAAADI. The DNA for the CDR3 is TGCGCCAGCACCCCAGGGCAGTTTTGGGAGCAGTACTTC. It translates to CASTPGQFWEQYF.

V gene TRBV6-5 combines with J gene TRBJ1-3, with TRBD1 identical over 7 bases. V gave up 9 bases and J gave up 3 bases; unmatched junction bases: 2. Per the germline V gene, CDR1 is MNHEY and CDR2 is SVGAGI. The CDR3 length is 12 residues. The CDR3 reads CASTGVGNTIYF. Written as DNA, the CDR3 is TGTGCCAGTACAGGGGTTGGAAACACCATATATTTT.